One sample yielded the 21 T cell receptor beta chains listed below, sequenced in a study of cytomegalovirus exposure and HLA in healthy donors. TCRdb's table, derived via immunoSEQ multiplex PCR, lists solely in-frame clones and lacks some. The repertoire includes about 240,000 clones, about 90% of them detected once, and 1.2% sits in the top ten. The specimen was PBMCs. The source of these receptors is a woman in her 30s in good health and CMV-seropositive.

The V gene is TRBV19, the J gene TRBJ1-4; a possible D gene is TRBD1 (5 bases). The CDR3 is 17 amino acids. Per the germline V gene, CDR1 is LNHDA and CDR2 is SQIVND (reference sequence). Trimming took off 2 bases at V and 3 bases at J, with 16 bases between the two ends. CDR3 in DNA: TGTGCCAGTAGTATAACGGCCAGGGAAGGGGCTAATGAAAAACTGTTTTTT. It translates to CASSITAREGANEKLFF.

The chain carries TRBV18 and TRBJ2-1; D call uncertain. Trimming left V 1 base short and J 10 bases short, with 11 bases between. The CDR3 is made up of 13 amino acids. Germline-derived CDR1 and CDR2 are KGHSH and LQKENI. CDR3: CASSPLKNAEQFF. The CDR3 DNA reads as TGTGCCAGCTCACCACTGAAGAATGCGGAGCAGTTCTTC.

J is TRBJ2-7 and V is TRBV28; D unresolved. V was clipped by 3 bases and J by 0 bases, with 6 bases between them. The germline gives CDR1 MDHEN, CDR2 SYDVKM. The CDR3 contains 13 residues. CDR3 DNA sequence: TGTGCCAGCAGTTTCCCCAGCTCCTACGAGCAGTACTTC. This codes for CASSFPSSYEQYF.

The rearrangement links TRBV6-1 to TRBJ2-7; 11 bases map to TRBD2. Germline V CDR1 and CDR2: MNHNS, SASEGT. CDR3 length: 15 amino acids. V lost 5 bases, J lost 0 bases, and 3 bases stayed unmatched. CDR3 nucleotides: TGTGCCAGCAGTAAGACTAGCGGGAACTCCTACGAGCAGTACTTC. Translating it yields CASSKTSGNSYEQYF.

V is TRBV28 and J is TRBJ1-1; TRBD1 might be the D (6 bases). Trimming pared 3 bases from V and 1 base from J, leaving 15 bases between. Germline V lookup: CDR1 MDHEN, CDR2 SYDVKM. The CDR3 length is 16 residues. DNA of the CDR3: TGTGCCAGCAGTTTGGGGGGGGCCGGGAGGAACACTGAAGCTTTCTTT. Its protein product is CASSLGGAGRNTEAFF.

This clone was counted between two and nine times. The chain uses TRBV4-1 and TRBJ2-1, with a tentative D call TRBD2 (5 bases). Germline V gives CDR1 MGHRA, CDR2 YSYEKL. The length of the CDR3 is 17 residues. The ends were cut back, 0 bases at V and 8 bases at J, with 20 bases in the middle. This CDR3 reads CASSQEGTSLKPDEQFF. The CDR3 DNA is TGCGCCAGCAGCCAAGAGGGTACTAGTCTTAAACCGGATGAGCAGTTCTTC.

The chain has TRBV7-2 and TRBJ1-1; D is unclear. CDR1 and CDR2 (germline): SGHTA, FQGNSA. The CDR3 has 13 amino acids. Trimming took off 4 bases at V and 1 base at J, with 7 bases between the two ends. In DNA, the CDR3 is TGTGCCAGCAGCTACCGAGCGAACACTGAAGCTTTCTTT. Its translation is CASSYRANTEAFF. The full variable domain, rest sourced from reference TRBV7-2 and TRBJ1-1, is GAGVSQSPSNKVTEKGKDVELRCDPISGHTALYWYRQSLGQGLEFLIYFQGNSAPDKSGLPSDRFSAERTGGSVSTLTIQRTQQEDSAVYLCASSYRANTEAFFGQGTRLTVV.

The J gene is TRBJ1-4, the V gene TRBV25-1; D remains unclear. CDR1 MGHDK and CDR2 SYGVNS come from the germline V gene. Trimming shortened V by 2 bases and J by 4 bases, and 11 bases separated the two germline ends. This CDR3 contains 15 residues. CDR3 sequence reads: CASSEVKQSNEKLFF. The CDR3 bases are TGTGCCAGCAGTGAAGTTAAACAGAGTAATGAAAAACTGTTTTTT.

The rearrangement uses TRBV27 and TRBJ1-5; no definite D call. CDR3 length: 15 residues. Trimming removed 3 bases from V and 3 bases from J, with 12 bases in between. CDR1 MNHEY and CDR2 SMNVEV come from the germline V gene (reference sequence). CDR3 in DNA: TGTGCCAGCAGTTTTCTGTCGAGGTCCAATCAGCCCCAGCATTTT. Translated: CASSFLSRSNQPQHF.

This chain links TRBV7-9 with TRBJ2-5; no firm D call. Deletions cut 3 bases from V and 2 bases from J, with 13 bases between. Germline V gene sequence: CDR1 SEHNR, CDR2 FQNEAQ (reference sequence). This CDR3 is 15 amino acids long. CDR3 protein: CASSFWQSPQETQYF. Here the CDR3 DNA reads TGTGCCAGCAGCTTTTGGCAGTCCCCGCAAGAGACCCAGTACTTC.

The chain has TRBV5-1 and TRBJ2-7; 9 positions agree with TRBD1. With 4 bases clipped from V and 4 bases from J, the junction kept 9 bases outside the gene matches. Germline-derived CDR1 and CDR2 are SGHRS and YFSETQ. There are 15 residues in the CDR3. In nucleotides, the CDR3 is TGCGCCAGCAGCGATGACAGGGGGAAGCTATACGAGCAGTACTTC. It codes for CASSDDRGKLYEQYF.

This sequence joins TRBV10-3 and TRBJ2-1, with TRBD1 matching over 10 bases. Per germline, CDR1 ENHRY and CDR2 SYGVKD. The CDR3 extends over 14 amino acids. The ends lost 10 bases at V and 7 bases at J; junction bases unmatched: 10. The chain's CDR3 is CATEIGTGDNEQFF. The CDR3 DNA sequence: TGTGCCACCGAAATTGGGACAGGGGATAATGAGCAGTTCTTC.

The V gene is TRBV27, the J gene TRBJ1-1; weak D call: TRBD1 (6 bases). Germline CDR1 reads MNHEY; CDR2 reads SMNVEV (reference sequence). With 3 bases removed from V and 4 bases from J, the gap between germline ends came to 12 bases. This CDR3 comprises 14 residues. CDR3 nucleotides: TGTGCCAGCAGTTTTAGAGGGGGTAGCACTGAAGCTTTCTTT. Translating it yields CASSFRGGSTEAFF.

The rearrangement links TRBV28 to TRBJ2-6, with TRBD2 identical over 10 bases. V lost 7 bases, J lost 3 bases, and 6 bases stayed unmatched. The CDR3 is made up of 16 amino acids. Germline loops: CDR1 MDHEN, CDR2 SYDVKM. DNA of the CDR3: TGTGCCAGCATCCAGCGGGAGGGCCGTGGGGCCAACGTCCTGACTTTC. It codes for CASIQREGRGANVLTF. Looking up the rest from reference TRBV28 and TRBJ2-6 gives the full variable domain: DVKVTQSSRYLVKRTGEKVFLECVQDMDHENMFWYRQDPGLGLRLIYFSYDVKMKEKGDIPEGYSVSREKKERFSLILESASTNQTSMYLCASIQREGRGANVLTFGAGSRLTVL.

The rearrangement links TRBV10-1 to TRBJ2-7; 9 bases line up with TRBD1. Germline V lookup: CDR1 WNHNN, CDR2 SYGVQD (reference sequence). With 5 bases clipped from V and 2 bases from J, the junction kept 4 bases outside the gene matches. The CDR3 loop spans 14 amino acids. CDR3 bases: TGCGCCAGCAGTCCGGACAGGGGACCCTACGAGCAGTACTTC. Amino acid sequence: CASSPDRGPYEQYF.

This clone was counted between two and nine times. The rearrangement uses TRBV5-4 and TRBJ2-5; 8 bases match TRBD1. The CDR3 length is 15 residues. In germline, CDR1 is SGHNT, CDR2 YYREEE (reference sequence). The trim removed 0 bases at V and 2 bases at J, leaving 3 bases unmatched. This CDR3 is CASSLDRGIQETQYF. The CDR3 DNA reads as TGTGCCAGCAGCTTGGACAGGGGGATACAAGAGACCCAGTACTTC.

This clone has only one observation. The rearrangement uses TRBV7-9 and TRBJ1-2, with TRBD1 matching over 7 bases. CDR3 length: 13 amino acids. Germline CDR1 and CDR2: SEHNR and FQNEAQ (reference sequence). Unmatched junction bases numbered 2, after V lost 2 bases and J lost 5 bases. CDR3 bases: TGTGCCAGCAGCTTACAGGGGGGTTATGGCTACACCTTC. It encodes CASSLQGGYGYTF. The full variable domain, completed using reference TRBV7-9 and TRBJ1-2, is DTGVSQNPRHKITKRGQNVTFRCDPISEHNRLYWYRQTLGQGPEFLTYFQNEAQLEKSRLLSDRFSAERPKGSFSTLEIQRTEQGDSAMYLCASSLQGGYGYTFGSGTRLTVV.

The chain carries TRBV5-1 and TRBJ2-2; D unclear. Germline loops: CDR1 SGHRS, CDR2 YFSETQ. This CDR3 region has 14 residues. V lost 0 bases and J 6 bases, leaving 9 bases between the germline ends. CDR3 coding DNA: TGCGCCAGCAGCTTGGGCGGTCCCGCCGGGGAGCTGTTTTTT. Its protein product is CASSLGGPAGELFF.

J is TRBJ1-1 and V is TRBV9, with D perhaps TRBD1 (6 bases). V was pared by 0 bases and J by 3 bases, with 12 bases between. Germline lookup yields CDR1 SGDLS and CDR2 YYNGEE. The CDR3 covers 15 residues. The CDR3 loop reads CASSVAGARYTEAFF. Here the CDR3 DNA reads TGTGCCAGCAGCGTAGCAGGGGCCCGGTACACTGAAGCTTTCTTT. The entire variable domain, with the rest obtained from reference TRBV9 and TRBJ1-1, is as follows: DSGVTQTPKHLITATGQRVTLRCSPRSGDLSVYWYQQSLDQGLQFLIQYYNGEERAKGNILERFSAQQFPDLHSELNLSSLELGDSALYFCASSVAGARYTEAFFGQGTRLTVV.

The chain links TRBV5-8 to TRBJ2-5; TRBD2 is a possible D gene (5 bases). V was shortened by 4 bases and J by 4 bases, with 20 bases between the two germline ends. CDR1 SGHTS and CDR2 YDEGEE come from the germline V gene. The CDR3 covers 16 residues. The CDR3 sequence: CASSVRGSGYGETQYF. CDR3 coding DNA: TGTGCCAGCAGCGTCCGGGGTAGTGGATACGGAGAGACCCAGTACTTC.

The chain combines TRBV28 with TRBJ2-7; no firm D call. The V gene's germline CDR1 is MDHEN and CDR2 SYDVKM. Trimming pared 3 bases from V and 2 bases from J, leaving 11 bases between. CDR3 length equals 14 residues. DNA for the CDR3: TGTGCCAGCAGTTTGTCCAGTTTTACCTACGAGCAGTACTTC. This sequence encodes CASSLSSFTYEQYF.